The entry below describes one TCR beta chain. Its antigen is not known. TCRdb reanalyzed the 5' RACE reads, giving one entry per CDR3 protein sequence and no DNA. In all, the sample yields about 300,000 distinct CDR3 sequences. The entry originates in a study of monozygotic twins with inflammatory bowel disease. Study observations and caveats: Especially with disease activity, IBD patients shared fewer clonotypes with others than healthy twins did. Telling different T cell subtypes apart from each other was not possible.

The CDR3 loop spans 15 amino acids. Germline CDR1 and CDR2: DFQATT and SNEGSKA (reference sequence). This TCR came from a human donor with ulcerative colitis or Crohn's disease, or a healthy co-twin of an affected twin (not recorded which). This chain joins TRBV20-1 and TRBJ1-6; TCRdb outputs TRBD1, but without DNA this stays unchecked. The sample comprised blood. The CDR3 here is CSATLGQAKTSPLHF.